The 21 T cell receptor beta chains in this list originate from one sample, sequenced in a study of cytomegalovirus exposure and HLA in healthy donors. PCR was performed using 60 Vbeta and 13 Jbeta primers. Profiled with immunoSEQ multiplex PCR; TCRdb holds only in-frame clones, not every one. The sample lists a few hundred thousand clones, around nine tenths occurring once. Sequenced: PBMCs. These receptors were obtained from a girl aged 2 to 9 in good health and CMV-seronegative.

J is TRBJ2-7 and V is TRBV11-2; unclear D gene. The CDR3 consists of 10 residues. Trimming removed 8 bases at V and 5 bases at J, with 7 bases between. The germline V gene encodes CDR1 SGHAT and CDR2 FQNNGV. The CDR3 reads CASGVNEQYF. CDR3 in DNA: TGTGCCAGCGGAGTAAACGAGCAGTACTTC.

This rearrangement joins TRBV11-2 to TRBJ2-1, with D tentatively TRBD2 (5 bases). The germline V gene encodes CDR1 SGHAT and CDR2 FQNNGV. Trimming pared 3 bases from V and 4 bases from J, leaving 13 bases between. The length of the CDR3 is 15 residues. The chain's CDR3 is CASSFESTRYNEQFF. CDR3 sequence (DNA): TGTGCCAGCAGCTTTGAGTCCACTAGATACAATGAGCAGTTCTTC.

The gene calls are TRBV9 and TRBJ1-2; D remains unclear. Trimming took 3 bases from V and 1 from J, leaving 16 bases between them. Looked up from germline, CDR1 is SGDLS and CDR2 is YYNGEE. The CDR3 is 16 residues long. CDR3 sequence reads: CASSGLRRDFNYGYTF. Here the CDR3 DNA reads TGTGCCAGCAGCGGTTTGAGAAGAGATTTTAACTATGGCTACACCTTC.

The chain joins TRBV28 to TRBJ1-2, with TRBD1 matching 10 bases. CDR1 is MDHEN and CDR2 is SYDVKM in the germline V gene. Trimming cost V 5 bases and J 8 bases; bases outside gene matches: 11. The CDR3 totals 15 residues. CDR3 sequence reads: CASSGWTGGFQGYTF. In nucleotides, the CDR3 is TGTGCCAGCAGTGGTTGGACAGGGGGTTTTCAAGGCTACACCTTC.

This clone was recorded only once. The rearrangement joins TRBV6-1 to TRBJ1-1; 7 bases line up with TRBD1. This CDR3 region has 14 residues. CDR1 MNHNS and CDR2 SASEGT come from the germline V gene. The trim removed 7 bases at V and 0 bases at J, leaving 5 bases unmatched. The chain's CDR3 is CASTRQGMNTEAFF. The CDR3 bases are TGTGCCAGCACAAGACAGGGAATGAACACTGAAGCTTTCTTT.

The chain uses TRBV29-1 and TRBJ2-1; the D gene is possibly TRBD2 (6 bases). Trimming left V 6 bases short and J 7 bases short, with 7 bases between. The CDR3 covers 10 residues. Germline CDR1 is SQVTM and CDR2 is ANQGSEA. Here the CDR3 DNA reads TGCAGCGTGACTAGTAATGAGCAGTTCTTC. This gives the protein CSVTSNEQFF.

The V and J genes are TRBV5-5 and TRBJ1-6; TRBD1 might be the D (6 bases). This CDR3 is 16 amino acids long. In germline, CDR1 is SGHKS, CDR2 YYEKEE (reference sequence). Trimming shortened V by 3 bases and J by 8 bases, and 18 bases separated the two germline ends. The CDR3: CASSSGGGVKDSPLHF. CDR3 nucleotides: TGTGCCAGCAGCTCGGGGGGGGGCGTCAAGGATTCACCCCTCCACTTT.

V usage is TRBV11-3 and J usage is TRBJ2-3, with 9 positions matching TRBD1. Trimming removed 4 bases from V and 3 bases from J; junction bases left unmatched: 5. The CDR3 loop spans 15 amino acids. The germline CDR1 and CDR2 sequences are SGHNT and YENEEA. The CDR3 region has the DNA TGTGCCAGCAGCTCGACAGGGGGGGGTACAGATACGCAGTATTTT. This gives the protein CASSSTGGGTDTQYF.

CDR3 protein: CASTIRLATDTQYF. In DNA, the CDR3 is TGTGCCAGCACCATAAGGTTAGCGACAGATACGCAGTATTTT. J is TRBJ2-3 and V is TRBV2; perhaps TRBD2 as D (5 bases). Deletions cut 7 bases from V and 3 bases from J, with 14 bases between. CDR1 and CDR2 (germline): SNHLY, FYNNEI. This CDR3 is 14 amino acids long. Supplemented by reference TRBV2 and TRBJ2-3, the full variable domain reads EPEVTQTPSHQVTQMGQEVILRCVPISNHLYFYWYRQILGQKVEFLVSFYNNEISEKSEIFDDQFSVERPDGSNFTLKIRSTKLEDSAMYFCASTIRLATDTQYFGPGTRLTVL.

The rearrangement uses TRBV2 and TRBJ2-1, with a possible D match to TRBD2 (5 bases). The CDR3 has 14 amino acids. V was cut by 6 bases and J by 2 bases, with 11 bases left in between. CDR1 is SNHLY and CDR2 is FYNNEI in the germline V gene. The CDR3 DNA reads TGTGCCAGCAGGAGGGCAGGCGCCTACAATGAGCAGTTCTTC. It translates to CASRRAGAYNEQFF.

Here the CDR3 DNA reads TGTGCCAGCAGCTTAGCTTCAGGGGATGAGCAGTTCTTC. This encodes CASSLASGDEQFF. The chain employs TRBV13 and TRBJ2-1; possibly TRBD1 for D (6 bases). V was cut by 1 base and J by 8 bases, with 9 bases left in between. Germline CDR1 PRHDT, CDR2 FYEKMQ (reference sequence). The CDR3 is 13 amino acids.

This clone appeared a few times. The chain couples TRBV27 to TRBJ2-5, with D unclear. Looked up from germline, CDR1 is MNHEY and CDR2 is SMNVEV (reference sequence). The CDR3 extends over 13 amino acids. V was clipped by 8 bases and J by 3 bases, with 13 bases between them. The CDR3: CASGDSREETQYF. CDR3 in DNA: TGTGCCAGCGGAGACTCGAGAGAAGAGACCCAGTACTTC.

The chain couples TRBV5-1 to TRBJ1-1; 7 bases are a match to TRBD1. V was clipped by 0 bases and J by 7 bases; unmatched bases: 9. The germline V gene encodes CDR1 SGHRS and CDR2 YFSETQ. There are 15 residues in the CDR3. DNA of the CDR3: TGCGCCAGCAGCTTGGAGGGACAGACCCAGAGTGAAGCTTTCTTT. Translation gives CASSLEGQTQSEAFF. Full variable domain (remainder filled in from reference TRBV5-1 and TRBJ1-1): KAGVTQTPRYLIKTRGQQVTLSCSPISGHRSVSWYQQTPGQGLQFLFEYFSETQRNKGNFPGRFSGRQFSNSRSEMNVSTLELGDSALYLCASSLEGQTQSEAFFGQGTRLTVV.

This clone appeared once. The chain joins TRBV2 to TRBJ1-5, with D uncertain. There are 13 residues in the CDR3. Germline V gives CDR1 SNHLY, CDR2 FYNNEI. Trimming pared 4 bases from V and 4 bases from J, leaving 8 bases between. CDR3 sequence (DNA): TGTGCCAGCAGTGTCGACGGGAATCAGCCCCAGCATTTT. Translating it yields CASSVDGNQPQHF.

CDR3 in amino acids: CASSLGQFSYEQYF. CDR3 DNA: TGTGCCAGCAGCTTGGGGCAGTTCTCCTACGAGCAGTACTTC. This chain joins TRBV5-4 and TRBJ2-7; no reliable D call. Germline values: CDR1 SGHNT, CDR2 YYREEE (reference sequence). V was shortened by 0 bases and J by 0 bases, with 7 bases between the two germline ends. This CDR3 has 14 residues.

The J gene is TRBJ1-5, the V gene TRBV6-1, with D perhaps TRBD1 (5 bases). This CDR3 is 14 amino acids long. Germline CDR1 MNHNS, CDR2 SASEGT. V shed 0 bases and J shed 7 bases, with 10 bases lying between them. This chain's CDR3 is CASSEAGGGQPQHF. CDR3 DNA sequence: TGTGCCAGCAGTGAAGCTGGGGGAGGGCAGCCCCAGCATTTT.

V gene TRBV7-9 combines with J gene TRBJ1-1; 7 bases are shared with TRBD1. Trimming removed 7 bases from V and 1 base from J; junction bases left unmatched: 9. Germline V gene data show CDR1 as SEHNR and CDR2 as FQNEAQ (reference sequence). This CDR3 is built from 15 residues. The CDR3 protein is CASNPQGSKNTEAFF. Here the CDR3 DNA reads TGTGCCAGCAACCCACAGGGGAGTAAGAACACTGAAGCTTTCTTT. Using reference TRBV7-9 and TRBJ1-1 for the parts outside the CDR3, the full variable domain is DTGVSQNPRHKITKRGQNVTFRCDPISEHNRLYWYRQTLGQGPEFLTYFQNEAQLEKSRLLSDRFSAERPKGSFSTLEIQRTEQGDSAMYLCASNPQGSKNTEAFFGQGTRLTVV.

The chain carries TRBV9 and TRBJ2-5, with 10 bases identical to TRBD1. Germline CDR1 reads SGDLS; CDR2 reads YYNGEE. V shed 3 bases, J shed 3 bases, and the junction held 5 bases outside the gene matches. There are 15 residues in the CDR3. The CDR3 region is CASSEGGQGKETQYF. The CDR3 DNA reads as TGTGCCAGCAGCGAGGGGGGACAGGGGAAAGAGACCCAGTACTTC.

This chain connects TRBV29-1 to TRBJ2-3, with 7 bases matching TRBD2. The CDR3 covers 13 residues. J gave up 5 bases and V 4 bases, and 6 bases lay outside the gene matches. Germline V CDR1 and CDR2: SQVTM, ANQGSEA. In nucleotides, the CDR3 is TGCAGCGTTGGCGGGGGTAGGGGAGATACGCAGTATTTT. Translating gives CSVGGGRGDTQYF.

The V and J genes are TRBV5-8 and TRBJ2-2, with 9 bases fitting TRBD2. With V trimmed by 0 bases and J by 3 bases, 6 bases remained unmatched. CDR1 is SGHTS and CDR2 is YDEGEE in the germline V gene. CDR3 length: 17 residues. In nucleotides, the CDR3 is TGTGCCAGCAGCTTGGCGGTAGTAGCGGGAGACACCGGGGAGCTGTTTTTT. Protein: CASSLAVVAGDTGELFF.

The chain employs TRBV7-9 and TRBJ1-2; no firm D call. V gave up 0 bases and J gave up 2 bases, with 4 bases separating them. CDR1 is SEHNR, CDR2 FQNEAQ, per germline (reference sequence). This CDR3 is built from 13 residues. The CDR3 sequence is CASSLAINYGYTF. The CDR3 coding sequence is TGTGCCAGCAGCTTAGCAATAAACTATGGCTACACCTTC.